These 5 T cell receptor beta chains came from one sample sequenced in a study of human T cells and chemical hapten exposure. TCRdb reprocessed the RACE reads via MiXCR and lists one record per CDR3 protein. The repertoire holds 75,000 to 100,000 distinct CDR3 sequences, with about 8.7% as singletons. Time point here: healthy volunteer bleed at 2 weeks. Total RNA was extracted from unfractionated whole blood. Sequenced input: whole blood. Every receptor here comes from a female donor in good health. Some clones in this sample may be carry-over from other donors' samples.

As DNA, the CDR3 is TGTGCCAGCTCACCAAACCGGGACAGCTACACCTTC. Protein sequence: CASSPNRDSYTF. The V call is TRBV18, the J call TRBJ1-2, with D possibly being TRBD1 (6 bases). Between the trimmed V and J ends, which lost 2 bases and 9 bases, there was a span of 10 bases. The CDR3 extends over 12 amino acids. Germline V gene sequence: CDR1 KGHSH, CDR2 LQKENI.

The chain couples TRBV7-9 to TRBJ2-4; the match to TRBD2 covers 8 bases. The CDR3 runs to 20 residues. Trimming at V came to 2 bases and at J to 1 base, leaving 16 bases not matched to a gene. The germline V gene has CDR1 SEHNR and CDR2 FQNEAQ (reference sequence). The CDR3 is CASSLMGPGGPDTAKNIQYF. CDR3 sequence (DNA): TGTGCCAGCAGCTTAATGGGTCCGGGAGGGCCAGATACTGCCAAAAACATTCAGTACTTC.

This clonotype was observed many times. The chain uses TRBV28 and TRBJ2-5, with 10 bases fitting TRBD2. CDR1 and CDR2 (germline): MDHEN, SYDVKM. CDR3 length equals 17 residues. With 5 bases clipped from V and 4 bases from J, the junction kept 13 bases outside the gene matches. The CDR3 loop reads CASSEGGLAGAGETQYF. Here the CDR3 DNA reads TGTGCCAGCAGTGAGGGGGGGCTAGCGGGAGCCGGAGAGACCCAGTACTTC.

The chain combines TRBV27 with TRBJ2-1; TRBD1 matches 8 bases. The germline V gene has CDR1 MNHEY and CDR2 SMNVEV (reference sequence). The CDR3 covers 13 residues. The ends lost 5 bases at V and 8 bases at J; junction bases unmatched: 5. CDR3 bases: TGTGCCAGCAGTCCAGACAGGGGCCATGAGCAGTTCTTC. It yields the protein CASSPDRGHEQFF.

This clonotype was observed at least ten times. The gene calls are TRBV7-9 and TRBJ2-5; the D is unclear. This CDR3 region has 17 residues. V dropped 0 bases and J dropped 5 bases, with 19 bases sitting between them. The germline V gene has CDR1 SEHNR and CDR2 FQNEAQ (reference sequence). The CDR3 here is CASSLAPLLPLGETQYF. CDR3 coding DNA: TGTGCCAGCAGCTTAGCGCCTCTACTACCCCTCGGGGAGACCCAGTACTTC.